The 17 T cell receptor beta chains below all came from one sample that was sequenced in a study of cytomegalovirus exposure and HLA in healthy donors. In the PCR, 60 Vbeta and 13 Jbeta primers were used. The table came from immunoSEQ multiplex PCR; TCRdb's copy has only in-frame clones and leaves some out. In the table there are about 220,000 clones, about 74% of which are singletons. The sequenced sample was PBMCs. Receptors were obtained from a woman aged 25 to 45 in good health and CMV-seronegative.

The chain couples TRBV5-1 to TRBJ1-3; weak D call: TRBD1 (5 bases). V was clipped by 1 base and J by 0 bases, with 11 bases between them. The CDR3 contains 16 residues. Germline values: CDR1 SGHRS, CDR2 YFSETQ. CDR3 sequence: CASSLSTASSGNTIYF. The CDR3 region has the DNA TGCGCCAGCAGCTTGTCGACAGCTAGCTCTGGAAACACCATATATTTT.

The gene calls are TRBV6-1 and TRBJ2-7, with 10 bases identical to TRBD2. This CDR3 spans 14 amino acids. CDR1 MNHNS and CDR2 SASEGT come from the germline V gene. The junction had 10 bases not matched to a gene; V was cut back by 3 bases and J by 11 bases. Written as DNA, the CDR3 is TGTGCCAGCAGTGACAATCTAGCGGGAGAAGGGAAGTACTTC. It translates to CASSDNLAGEGKYF.

Only a few counts were recorded for this clone. The junction departs from the called germline gene at one end, perhaps through a read error. This rearrangement joins TRBV6-5 to TRBJ1-1, with D perhaps matching TRBD1 (5 bases). The CDR3 covers 14 residues. Germline loops: CDR1 MNHEY, CDR2 SVGAGI. As DNA, the CDR3 is TGTGCCAGCAGTTACGGGGGGGGGAACGCTGAAGCTTTCTTT. It is translated as CASSYGGGNAEAFF.

This clone was seen a few times. The chain employs TRBV7-8 and TRBJ2-5; 14 bases fit TRBD2. V dropped 0 bases and J dropped 6; count of bases not matched to a gene: 3. Germline CDR1 SGHVS, CDR2 FQNEAQ. The CDR3 is 16 amino acids. Here the CDR3 reads CASSLAGLAGGQTQYF. In nucleotides, the CDR3 is TGTGCCAGCAGCTTAGCAGGACTAGCGGGGGGACAGACCCAGTACTTC.

V and J are TRBV11-2 and TRBJ2-1, with 9 nucleotides matching TRBD2. Germline values: CDR1 SGHAT, CDR2 FQNNGV. This CDR3 comprises 16 residues. J gave up 4 bases and V 5 bases, and 9 bases lay outside the gene matches. This CDR3 is CASSTRSSGEYNEQFF. The CDR3, as DNA: TGTGCCAGCAGCACCCGTTCTAGCGGGGAATACAATGAGCAGTTCTTC.

The chain couples TRBV11-3 to TRBJ2-1; D possibly corresponds to TRBD1 (6 bases). Trimming took 5 bases from V and 6 from J, leaving 14 bases between them. This CDR3 has 14 amino acids. Per germline, CDR1 SGHNT and CDR2 YENEEA. The chain's CDR3 is CASSPLGASNEQFF. The CDR3 nucleotides are TGTGCCAGCAGCCCCCTGGGGGCTAGCAATGAGCAGTTCTTC.

This clone was seen a handful of times. The CDR3, as DNA: TGTGCCAGTAGTATACGGGGACAGACTAACTATGGCTACACCTTC. Protein: CASSIRGQTNYGYTF. The J gene is TRBJ1-2, the V gene TRBV19; 7 bases are a match to TRBD1. This CDR3 is built from 15 residues. With 2 bases clipped from V and 0 bases from J, the junction kept 3 bases outside the gene matches. CDR1 and CDR2 (germline): LNHDA, SQIVND (reference sequence).

J is TRBJ1-2 and V is TRBV11-1, with D perhaps matching TRBD1 (6 bases). The CDR3 length is 14 residues. Deletions cut 5 bases from V and 0 bases from J, with 10 bases between. Germline-derived CDR1 and CDR2 are SGHAT and FQDESV (reference sequence). This chain's CDR3 is CASSLDRSNYGYTF. DNA of the CDR3: TGTGCCAGCAGCCTGGACAGATCTAACTATGGCTACACCTTC.

CDR3 nucleotides: TGTGCCAGCAGCCTGGCCCTTATGAACACTGAAGCTTTCTTT. This sequence encodes CASSLALMNTEAFF. The chain has TRBV5-6 and TRBJ1-1, with D unresolved. Deletions cut 4 bases from V and 0 bases from J, with 10 bases between. CDR1 is SGHDT and CDR2 is YYEEEE in the germline V gene. The CDR3 is 14 amino acids. The complete variable domain, with remaining parts taken from reference TRBV5-6 and TRBJ1-1, reads DAGVTQSPTHLIKTRGQQVTLRCSPKSGHDTVSWYQQALGQGPQFIFQYYEEEERQRGNFPDRFSGHQFPNYSSELNVNALLLGDSALYLCASSLALMNTEAFFGQGTRLTVV.

CDR3 nucleotides: TGTGCCAGCAGCCAAGGACTAGCGGGAGGGCAATACGAGCAGTACTTC. Its translation is CASSQGLAGGQYEQYF. V is TRBV4-2 and J is TRBJ2-7, with 14 bases identical to TRBD2. This CDR3 is built from 16 residues. Germline V gene data show CDR1 as LGHNA and CDR2 as YNFKEQ. The trim removed 1 base at V and 4 bases at J, leaving 3 bases unmatched.

In its sample, this clone was seen a few times. In nucleotides, the CDR3 is TGTGCCAGCAGCTTATGGGCTGGGGAGCTGTTTTTT. Amino acid sequence: CASSLWAGELFF. This chain uses TRBV7-6 with TRBJ2-2; D call uncertain. CDR1 is SGHVS and CDR2 is FNYEAQ in the germline V gene. The V end was cut by 2 bases, the J end by 8 bases, with 6 bases between. This CDR3 region has 12 residues.

The CDR3 sequence: CASSAPGQGSYGYTF. The CDR3 DNA sequence: TGTGCCAGCAGTGCTCCGGGACAGGGATCCTATGGCTACACCTTC. The V call is TRBV25-1, the J call TRBJ1-2, with TRBD1 matching 9 bases. CDR1 MGHDK and CDR2 SYGVNS come from the germline V gene. J gave up 4 bases and V 4 bases, and 7 bases lay outside the gene matches. There are 15 residues in the CDR3.

CDR3 protein: CASSLGSSGIYEQYF. CDR3 coding DNA: TGCGCCAGCAGCTTGGGCAGCAGCGGAATTTACGAGCAGTACTTC. The V call is TRBV5-1, the J call TRBJ2-7, with D possibly being TRBD2 (5 bases). This CDR3 spans 15 amino acids. Looked up from germline, CDR1 is SGHRS and CDR2 is YFSETQ. The V gene lost 0 bases and the J gene lost 4 bases, with 14 bases spanning the gap. The full variable domain, its missing parts supplied by reference TRBV5-1 and TRBJ2-7, is KAGVTQTPRYLIKTRGQQVTLSCSPISGHRSVSWYQQTPGQGLQFLFEYFSETQRNKGNFPGRFSGRQFSNSRSEMNVSTLELGDSALYLCASSLGSSGIYEQYFGPGTRLTVT.

The J gene is TRBJ2-2, the V gene TRBV27, with 10 nucleotides matching TRBD2. There are 16 residues in the CDR3. Germline V lookup: CDR1 MNHEY, CDR2 SMNVEV (reference sequence). The junction had 8 bases not matched to a gene; V was cut back by 9 bases and J by 1 base. CDR3 sequence: CASSLLAGVNTGELFF. CDR3 sequence (DNA): TGTGCCAGTTCACTTCTAGCGGGAGTGAACACCGGGGAGCTGTTTTTT.

Comments on this clone: At one boundary the junction diverges from the germline segment, which might be a read error. The rearrangement links TRBV2 to TRBJ2-7; tentative D call: TRBD2 (6 bases). The CDR3 has 11 amino acids. Germline assignment: CDR1 SNHLY and CDR2 FYNNEI. The CDR3 reads CASGGSYEQCF. The CDR3 DNA follows: TGTGCCAGCGGGGGGAGCTACGAGCAGTGCTTC.

The chain carries TRBV6-1 and TRBJ2-7, with 7 bases lining up with TRBD1. Germline-derived CDR1 and CDR2 are MNHNS and SASEGT. J gave up 4 bases and V 4 bases, and 7 bases lay outside the gene matches. The CDR3 spans 14 residues. Here the CDR3 reads CASSALQGPYEQYF. For the CDR3, the DNA is TGTGCCAGCAGTGCCTTACAGGGGCCTTACGAGCAGTACTTC.

As regards this clone: Its ends do not fully match the called genes, so a read error is possible. DNA for the CDR3: TGTGCCAGCAGCTTATCACCGGTTTCTCAATACAGTGAGCAGTTCTTC. Its protein product is CASSLSPVSQYSEQFF. This chain uses TRBV7-8 with TRBJ2-1; D unresolved. The CDR3 loop spans 16 amino acids. CDR1 and CDR2 (germline): SGHVS, FQNEAQ.